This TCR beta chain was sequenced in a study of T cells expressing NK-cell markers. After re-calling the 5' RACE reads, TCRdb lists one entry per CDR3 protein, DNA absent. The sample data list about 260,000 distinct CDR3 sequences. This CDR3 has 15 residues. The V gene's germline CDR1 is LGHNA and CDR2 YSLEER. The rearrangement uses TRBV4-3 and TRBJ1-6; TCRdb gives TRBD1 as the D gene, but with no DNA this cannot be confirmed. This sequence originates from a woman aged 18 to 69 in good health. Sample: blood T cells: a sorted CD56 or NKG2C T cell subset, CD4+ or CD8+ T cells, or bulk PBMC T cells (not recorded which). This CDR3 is CASSPGQFGGSPLHF.